This T cell receptor beta chain derives from a study of cytomegalovirus exposure and HLA in healthy donors. Study results and limitations: With high specificity and sensitivity, the classifier reportedly diagnosed cytomegalovirus status.

The CDR3 has 15 residues. The germline V gene encodes CDR1 SGHNT and CDR2 YYREEE (reference sequence). V gave up 2 bases and J gave up 4 bases; unmatched junction bases: 5. 13 Jbeta primers and 60 Vbeta primers were used for the PCR. Libraries were prepared by immunoSEQ multiplex PCR; TCRdb keeps only in-frame clonotypes and omits some of them. The repertoire holds about 98,000 clones, with around 77% as singletons. At the time of sampling, donors were nominally healthy, though unrecorded immune exposures were likely. In the case of this clone: Its specificity is unknown.

This chain connects TRBV5-4 to TRBJ2-1; 8 positions match TRBD2. The receptor comes from a male donor in good health and CMV-seropositive. The specimen was PBMCs. In DNA, the CDR3 is TGTGCCAGCAGCTTTAGGCTAGCGGGTTACAATGAGCAGTTCTTC. The encoded protein is CASSFRLAGYNEQFF. Supplemented by reference TRBV5-4 and TRBJ2-1, the full variable domain reads ETGVTQSPTHLIKTRGQQVTLRCSSQSGHNTVSWYQQALGQGPQFIFQYYREEENGRGNFPPRFSGLQFPNYSSELNVNALELDDSALYLCASSFRLAGYNEQFFGPGTRLTVL.